The source of this T cell receptor beta chain is a study of cytomegalovirus exposure and HLA in healthy donors. V shed 4 bases, J shed 5 bases, and the junction held 6 bases outside the gene matches. The germline gives CDR1 SGHNT, CDR2 YYREEE (reference sequence). The length of the CDR3 is 13 residues. The PCR had 60 Vbeta and 13 Jbeta primers. Method: immunoSEQ multiplex PCR; TCRdb's copy keeps in-frame clones and lacks some. The data contain 150,000 to 200,000 clones, approximately 59% of them singletons. The study's findings and limits: Some 17,000 TCR beta sequences were associated with HLA alleles at 0.05 false discovery rate in a later analysis. In a later analysis, compared with equally common non-associated chains, HLA-associated beta chains were more expanded. When a later analysis was performed, an Asian-associated ancestry cluster reportedly had fewer N-insertions than the roughly 630-donor mean. With DRB1 most and HLA-C fewest, TCR association rates differed between HLA loci in a later analysis.

As concerns this clone: Antigen unknown.

The clonotype was recovered from a man aged 35-49 years in good health and CMV-seronegative. V and J are TRBV5-4 and TRBJ2-7; 7 positions agree with TRBD2. The sequenced sample was PBMCs. The chain's CDR3 is CASSLGRRDEQYF. CDR3 DNA: TGTGCCAGCAGCCTCGGGAGGAGGGACGAGCAGTACTTC.